One sample yielded the 17 T cell receptor beta chains listed below, sequenced in a study of control samples from healthy donors and cancer patients. The table came from immunoSEQ multiplex PCR; TCRdb's copy has only in-frame clones and leaves some out. This table has approximately 130,000 clones, around 89% appearing once. The sequenced material came from blood. The receptors originated from a man between 50 and 59 years old in good health.

V and J are TRBV19 and TRBJ1-2, with TRBD1 matching 10 bases. CDR1 and CDR2 from the germline V gene are LNHDA and SQIVND (reference sequence). J gave up 4 bases and V 5 bases, and 7 bases lay outside the gene matches. This CDR3 comprises 15 residues. The CDR3 protein is CASSGRTGGAYGYTF. The CDR3 region has the DNA TGTGCCAGTAGTGGACGGACAGGGGGAGCCTATGGCTACACCTTC.

The chain combines TRBV11-3 with TRBJ1-2, with D unresolved. Per the germline V gene, CDR1 is SGHNT and CDR2 is YENEEA. The CDR3 totals 11 residues. V was cut by 3 bases and J by 13 bases, with 12 bases left in between. CDR3 loop: CASSFLLTITF. CDR3 coding DNA: TGTGCCAGCAGCTTTCTGTTGACGATCACCTTC.

The V and J genes are TRBV12-3 or TRBV12-4 and TRBJ1-2; D perhaps matches TRBD1 (5 bases). This CDR3 has 12 amino acids. V lost 4 bases, J lost 8 bases, and 11 bases lay in between. In nucleotides, the CDR3 is TGTGCCAGCAGTTACTTAGGGGTCGGCTACACCTTC. Its protein product is CASSYLGVGYTF.

The V call is TRBV6-6, the J call TRBJ2-5; a weak D match, TRBD2 (5 bases). The CDR3 runs to 15 residues. Germline assignment: CDR1 MNHNY and CDR2 SVGAGI (reference sequence). Trimming removed 0 bases at V and 2 bases at J, with 10 bases between. The CDR3 coding sequence is TGTGCCAGCAGTTACTCTGGAGGAGATCAAGAGACCCAGTACTTC. It codes for CASSYSGGDQETQYF.

The chain couples TRBV2 to TRBJ1-1; D is ambiguous. From germline, CDR1 is SNHLY and CDR2 FYNNEI. The V end was cut by 6 bases, the J end by 4 bases, with 12 bases between. CDR3 length: 13 amino acids. The CDR3 DNA is TGTGCCAGCAGAGAGGTCCCCAGCACTGAAGCTTTCTTT. Translation gives CASREVPSTEAFF.

On this clone: A read error may account for a junction end that differs from germline. V is TRBV6-1 and J is TRBJ1-1; 7 nucleotides agree with TRBD1. CDR3 size: 15 residues. Germline V gene sequence: CDR1 MNHNS, CDR2 SASEGT. The CDR3 sequence: CASSETAGGNSEAFF. CDR3 DNA: TGTGCCAGCAGTGAAACGGCAGGGGGGAACAGTGAAGCTTTCTTT.

The chain employs TRBV11-2 and TRBJ2-7, with 16 bases matching TRBD2. V shed 5 bases and J 5 bases; nucleotides not matched to a gene: 12. The CDR3 sequence is 18 residues long. The germline CDR1 and CDR2 sequences are SGHAT and FQNNGV. CDR3 DNA: TGTGCCAGCAGCCTCTCCGGGACTAGCGGGGGGGCCAACCACGAGCAGTACTTC. Translating gives CASSLSGTSGGANHEQYF.

This chain joins TRBV7-9 and TRBJ2-1; tentatively, D is TRBD1 (6 bases). This CDR3 is built from 14 residues. Trimming shortened V by 1 base and J by 8 bases, and 12 bases separated the two germline ends. Germline V lookup: CDR1 SEHNR, CDR2 FQNEAQ (reference sequence). The CDR3 region has the DNA TGTGCCAGCAGCTTAGGCCAGGGGTTCTATGAGCAGTTCTTC. Amino acid sequence: CASSLGQGFYEQFF. The whole variable domain, remainder taken from reference TRBV7-9 and TRBJ2-1, is DTGVSQNPRHKITKRGQNVTFRCDPISEHNRLYWYRQTLGQGPEFLTYFQNEAQLEKSRLLSDRFSAERPKGSFSTLEIQRTEQGDSAMYLCASSLGQGFYEQFFGPGTRLTVL.

The chain recombines TRBV11-3 with TRBJ1-6; TRBD1 might be the D (5 bases). The ends were cut back, 6 bases at V and 6 bases at J, with 9 bases in the middle. The CDR3 contains 13 residues. The V gene's germline CDR1 is SGHNT and CDR2 YENEEA. The CDR3 DNA is TGTGCCAGCAGAAGACAGCCTAATTCACCCCTCCACTTT. Translating gives CASRRQPNSPLHF. Full variable domain (outside the CDR3, taken from reference TRBV11-3 and TRBJ1-6): EAGVVQSPRYKIIEKKQPVAFWCNPISGHNTLYWYLQNLGQGPELLIRYENEEAVDDSQLPKDRFSAERLKGVDSTLKIQPAELGDSAVYLCASRRQPNSPLHFGNGTRLTVT.

This clone was detected once. The rearrangement links TRBV5-1 to TRBJ2-5, with TRBD2 identical over 12 bases. The CDR3 runs 20 residues. Germline V CDR1 and CDR2: SGHRS, YFSETQ. Trimming took 1 base from V and 0 from J; bases not matched to a gene: 13. This chain's CDR3 is CASSLNGLTSGGPYQETQYF. CDR3 DNA sequence: TGCGCCAGCAGCTTGAATGGACTAACTAGCGGGGGGCCCTACCAAGAGACCCAGTACTTC.

This clone was picked up one time. This chain connects TRBV15 to TRBJ2-5; no clear D. The CDR3 covers 12 residues. Trimming shortened V by 3 bases and J by 4 bases, and 6 bases separated the two germline ends. CDR1 is LNHNV and CDR2 is YYDKDF in the germline V gene (reference sequence). The CDR3 DNA is TGTGCCACCAGCAGCCCCGGAGAGACCCAGTACTTC. It yields the protein CATSSPGETQYF.

The chain uses TRBV29-1 and TRBJ1-2; 9 bases fit TRBD1. V lost 7 bases to trimming and J lost 1 base; unmatched junction nucleotides: 4. The CDR3 contains 13 residues. Per germline, CDR1 SQVTM and CDR2 ANQGSEA. CDR3 in amino acids: CSAYRGRNYGYTF. CDR3 nucleotides: TGCAGCGCTTACAGGGGGCGTAACTATGGCTACACCTTC. Filled out from reference TRBV29-1 and TRBJ1-2, the complete variable domain reads SAVISQKPSRDICQRGTSLTIQCQVDSQVTMMFWYRQQPGQSLTLIATANQGSEATYESGFVIDKFPISRPNLTFSTLTVSNMSPEDSSIYLCSAYRGRNYGYTFGSGTRLTVV.

V is TRBV25-1 and J is TRBJ1-2, with D unresolved. The length of the CDR3 is 13 residues. The germline V gene has CDR1 MGHDK and CDR2 SYGVNS. Trimming took off 7 bases at V and 3 bases at J, with 12 bases between the two ends. The CDR3 spells CASKRGKDYGYTF. DNA of the CDR3: TGTGCCAGCAAAAGAGGAAAGGACTATGGCTACACCTTC.

This chain joins TRBV15 and TRBJ2-2; TRBD1 might be the D (6 bases). The V and J ends lost 2 bases and 8 bases respectively, with 9 bases between them. The CDR3 extends over 13 amino acids. From germline, CDR1 is LNHNV and CDR2 YYDKDF (reference sequence). DNA for the CDR3: TGTGCCACCAGCAGACCCGGACAGGGGGAGCTGTTTTTT. It translates to CATSRPGQGELFF.

The chain employs TRBV6-5 and TRBJ1-2, with a tentative D call TRBD1 (6 bases). Germline CDR1 and CDR2: MNHEY and SVGAGI. The CDR3 contains 13 residues. V lost 6 bases and J 1 base, leaving 9 bases between the germline ends. CDR3 coding DNA: TGTGCCAGCAGAGGAGGGGGTAACTATGGCTACACCTTC. It codes for CASRGGGNYGYTF.

The V call is TRBV10-3, the J call TRBJ2-7, with D possibly called TRBD1 or TRBD2 (5 bases each). CDR3 size: 14 residues. Germline V gene lookup returns CDR1 ENHRY and CDR2 SYGVKD. V shed 7 bases and J shed 3 bases, with 16 bases lying between them. The CDR3 sequence is CAINGLGDGYEQYF. The CDR3 DNA is TGTGCCATCAACGGTTTGGGGGACGGCTACGAGCAGTACTTC.

The chain employs TRBV12-3 or TRBV12-4 and TRBJ1-1; TRBD1 might be the D (6 bases). The V end lost 6 bases, the J end lost 4 bases, and 12 bases lay between the germline ends. The CDR3 extends over 13 amino acids. CDR3: CASRAGTFTEAFF. The CDR3 DNA follows: TGTGCCAGCAGGGCCGGGACATTCACTGAAGCTTTCTTT.